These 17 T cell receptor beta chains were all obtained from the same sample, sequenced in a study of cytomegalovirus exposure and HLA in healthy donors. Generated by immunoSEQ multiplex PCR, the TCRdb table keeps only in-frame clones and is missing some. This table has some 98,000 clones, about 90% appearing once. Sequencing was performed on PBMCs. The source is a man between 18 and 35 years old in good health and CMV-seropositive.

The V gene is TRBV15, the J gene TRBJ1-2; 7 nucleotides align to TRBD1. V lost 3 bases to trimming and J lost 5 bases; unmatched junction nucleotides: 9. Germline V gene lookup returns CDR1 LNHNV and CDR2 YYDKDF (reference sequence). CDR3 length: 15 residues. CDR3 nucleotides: TGTGCCACCAGCAGGTGGACAGGCGACGGATATGGCTACACCTTC. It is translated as CATSRWTGDGYGYTF. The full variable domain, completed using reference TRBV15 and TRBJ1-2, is DAMVIQNPRYQVTQFGKPVTLSCSQTLNHNVMYWYQQKSSQAPKLLFHYYDKDFNNEADTPDNFQSRRPNTSFCFLDIRSPGLGDTAMYLCATSRWTGDGYGYTFGSGTRLTVV.

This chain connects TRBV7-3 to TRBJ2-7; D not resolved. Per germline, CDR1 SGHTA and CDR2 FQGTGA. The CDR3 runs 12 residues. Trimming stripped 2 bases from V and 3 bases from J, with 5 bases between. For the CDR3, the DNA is TGTGCCAGCAGCTTATCAGGCTACGAGCAGTACTTC. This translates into CASSLSGYEQYF.

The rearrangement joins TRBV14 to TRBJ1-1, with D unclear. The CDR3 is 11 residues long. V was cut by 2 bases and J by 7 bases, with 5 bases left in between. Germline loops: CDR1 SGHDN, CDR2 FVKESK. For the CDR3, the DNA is TGTGCCAGCAGCCAATACGGTGAAGCTTTCTTT. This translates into CASSQYGEAFF.

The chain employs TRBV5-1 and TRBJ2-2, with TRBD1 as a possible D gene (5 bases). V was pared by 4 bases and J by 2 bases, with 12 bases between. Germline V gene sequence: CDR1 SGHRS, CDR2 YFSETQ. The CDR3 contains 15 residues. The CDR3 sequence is CASSQQEPNTGELFF. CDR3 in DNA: TGCGCCAGCAGCCAACAGGAGCCTAACACCGGGGAGCTGTTTTTT.

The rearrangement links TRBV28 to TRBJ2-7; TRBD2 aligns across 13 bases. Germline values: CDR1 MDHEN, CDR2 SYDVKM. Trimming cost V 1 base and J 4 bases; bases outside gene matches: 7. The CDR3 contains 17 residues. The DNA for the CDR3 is TGTGCCAGCAGTTTATCCCGGACTAGCGGGAGAGGGTACGAGCAGTACTTC. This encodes CASSLSRTSGRGYEQYF.

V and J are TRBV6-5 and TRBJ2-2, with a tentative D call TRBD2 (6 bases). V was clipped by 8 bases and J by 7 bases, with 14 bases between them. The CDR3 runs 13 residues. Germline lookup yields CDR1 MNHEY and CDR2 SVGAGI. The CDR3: CASSEGLVGELFF. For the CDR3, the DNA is TGTGCCAGCTCGGAGGGGCTGGTCGGGGAGCTGTTTTTT.

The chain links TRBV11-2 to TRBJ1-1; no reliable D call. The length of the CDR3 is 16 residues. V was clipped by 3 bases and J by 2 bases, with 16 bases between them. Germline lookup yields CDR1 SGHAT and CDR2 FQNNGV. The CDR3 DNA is TGTGCCAGCAGCTTTTTGTACGGGCGGGGAAACACTGAAGCTTTCTTT. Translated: CASSFLYGRGNTEAFF.

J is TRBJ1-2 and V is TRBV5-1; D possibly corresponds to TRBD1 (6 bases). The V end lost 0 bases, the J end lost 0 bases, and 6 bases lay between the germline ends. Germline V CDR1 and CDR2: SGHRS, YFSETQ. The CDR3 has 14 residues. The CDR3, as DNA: TGCGCCAGCAGCTTGGACAGGGCTAACTATGGCTACACCTTC. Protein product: CASSLDRANYGYTF.

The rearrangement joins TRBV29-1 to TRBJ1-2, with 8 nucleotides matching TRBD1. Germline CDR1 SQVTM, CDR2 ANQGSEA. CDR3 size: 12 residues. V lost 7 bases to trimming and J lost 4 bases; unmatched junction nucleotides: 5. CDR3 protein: CSAQGGFYGYTF. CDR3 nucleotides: TGCAGCGCACAGGGGGGTTTCTATGGCTACACCTTC.

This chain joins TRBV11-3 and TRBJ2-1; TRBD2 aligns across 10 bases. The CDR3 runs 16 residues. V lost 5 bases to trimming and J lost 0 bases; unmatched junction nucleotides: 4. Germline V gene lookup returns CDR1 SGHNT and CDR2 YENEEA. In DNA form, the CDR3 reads TGTGCCAGCAGCGGACTAGCGGAGAGCTCCTACAATGAGCAGTTCTTC. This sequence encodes CASSGLAESSYNEQFF.

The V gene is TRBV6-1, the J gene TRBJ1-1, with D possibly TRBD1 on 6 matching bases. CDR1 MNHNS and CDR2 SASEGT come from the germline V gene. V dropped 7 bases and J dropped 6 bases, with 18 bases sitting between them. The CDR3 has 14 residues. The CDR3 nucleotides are TGTGCCAGCATTGATACAGGGAAATGGGCTGAAGCTTTCTTT. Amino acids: CASIDTGKWAEAFF.

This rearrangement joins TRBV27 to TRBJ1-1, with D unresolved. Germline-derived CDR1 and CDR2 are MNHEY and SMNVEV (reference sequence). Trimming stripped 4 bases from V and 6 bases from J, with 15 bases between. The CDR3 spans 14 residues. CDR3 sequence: CASSYPGGMAEAFF. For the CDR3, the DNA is TGTGCCAGCAGTTATCCAGGAGGAATGGCTGAAGCTTTCTTT.

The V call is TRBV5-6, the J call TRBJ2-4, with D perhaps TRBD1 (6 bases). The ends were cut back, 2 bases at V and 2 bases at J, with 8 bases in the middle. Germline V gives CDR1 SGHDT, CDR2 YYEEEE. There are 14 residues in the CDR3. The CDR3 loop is CASSFQGTKNIQYF. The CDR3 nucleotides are TGTGCCAGCAGCTTCCAGGGGACCAAAAACATTCAGTACTTC.

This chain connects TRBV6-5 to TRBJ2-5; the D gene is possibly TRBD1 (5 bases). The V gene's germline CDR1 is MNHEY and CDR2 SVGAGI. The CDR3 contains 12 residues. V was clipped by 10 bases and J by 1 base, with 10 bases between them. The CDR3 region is CATGRVQETQYF. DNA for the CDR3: TGTGCCACCGGCAGGGTCCAAGAGACCCAGTACTTC.

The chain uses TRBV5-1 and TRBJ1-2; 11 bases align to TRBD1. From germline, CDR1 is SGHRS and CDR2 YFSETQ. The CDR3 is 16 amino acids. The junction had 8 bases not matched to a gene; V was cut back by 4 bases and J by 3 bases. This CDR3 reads CASSIGQGASYYGYTF. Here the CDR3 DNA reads TGCGCCAGCAGCATAGGACAGGGGGCGTCCTACTATGGCTACACCTTC. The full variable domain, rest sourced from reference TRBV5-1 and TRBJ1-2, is KAGVTQTPRYLIKTRGQQVTLSCSPISGHRSVSWYQQTPGQGLQFLFEYFSETQRNKGNFPGRFSGRQFSNSRSEMNVSTLELGDSALYLCASSIGQGASYYGYTFGSGTRLTVV.

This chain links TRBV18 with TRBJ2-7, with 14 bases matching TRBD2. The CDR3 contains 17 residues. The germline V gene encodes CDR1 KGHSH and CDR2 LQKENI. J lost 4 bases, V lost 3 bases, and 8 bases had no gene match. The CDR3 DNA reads TGTGCCAGCTCACCGACCCCTGGGACTAGCGGGGGATACGAGCAGTACTTC. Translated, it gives CASSPTPGTSGGYEQYF.

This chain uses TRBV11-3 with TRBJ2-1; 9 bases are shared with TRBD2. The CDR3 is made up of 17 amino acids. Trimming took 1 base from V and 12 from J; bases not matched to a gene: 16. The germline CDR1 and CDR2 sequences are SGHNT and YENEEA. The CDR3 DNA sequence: TGTGCCAGCAGCTTAGGTAGGGGGGCTAGCGGGATCTTCGCGCAGTTCTTC. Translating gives CASSLGRGASGIFAQFF.